This T cell receptor (beta chain) emerged from a study of T cells in Graves' hyperthyroidism and ophthalmopathy. Researchers amplified the TCR beta CDR3 regions from RNA transcripts. The HTBI set primed first-round TCR CDR3 RT-PCR. MiXCR, run by TCRdb on the multiplex PCR reads, gives a single entry per CDR3 protein. The profile covers some 300,000 distinct CDR3 sequences, with 16% appearing a single time and approximately 31% taken by the ten largest. Out of over 9 ml of fresh peripheral blood came the PBMCs. The CDR3 spans 14 residues. Germline V gene sequence: CDR1 SGHKS, CDR2 YYEKEE (reference sequence). The V end lost 0 bases, the J end lost 1 base, and 8 bases lay between the germline ends. This clonotype has more than one count but fewer than ten.

The V gene is TRBV5-5, the J gene TRBJ2-7, with D unclear. The source material was blood. This receptor was identified in a man aged 25-45 years with Graves' hyperthyroidism. CDR3 in DNA: TGTGCCAGCAGCTTGGTCGACGGATCCTACGAGCAGTACTTC. This translates into CASSLVDGSYEQYF.